Listed here is a single TCR beta chain. What it binds is unknown. This specimen belongs to a study of T cell responses to AZD1222 COVID-19 vaccine. Study-level points and caveats: Repertoires were obtained solely post-peak T cell response. An increase in Spike-specific TCR breadth and depth was observed after two AZD1222 doses. Donors, mostly white British, included more females; clonal diversity was possibly underestimated.

The table came from immunoSEQ multiplex PCR; TCRdb's copy has only in-frame clones and leaves some out. The table has 95,000 to 150,000 clones, around 90% seen once; the top ten hold over 5.5%. V was trimmed by 10 bases and J by 10 bases, leaving 23 bases between them. The length of the CDR3 is 15 residues. Germline CDR1 and CDR2: MNHEY and SMNVEV (reference sequence). The clonotype comes from an adult in good health. The V gene is TRBV27, the J gene TRBJ1-6, with D unclear. The specimen was peripheral blood, collected on day 0 of AZD1222 vaccination. The CDR3 reads CATSAGPELRSPLHF. CDR3 nucleotide sequence: TGTGCCACCTCCGCCGGGCCCGAGCTAAGATCACCCCTCCACTTT.